This TCR beta chain stems from a study of OX40 agonist ivuxolimab in advanced cancers. Only in-frame clones appear in the TCRdb table, and some are missing; sequencing was by immunoSEQ multiplex PCR. There are about 90,000 clones in the sample; approximately 91% occur only once, and around 0.35% lies in the top ten. Unmatched junction bases numbered 8, after V lost 4 bases and J lost 4 bases. Germline CDR1 reads SGHDN; CDR2 reads FVKESK. The CDR3 extends over 15 amino acids. Sequences were derived from CD4+ or CD8+ T cells sorted from blood, sampled in a trial of the OX40 agonist ivuxolimab. The receptor was isolated from an adult with an advanced solid tumor such as melanoma, head and neck, liver or kidney cancer. V is TRBV14 and J is TRBJ1-2; 8 bases match TRBD1. In DNA form, the CDR3 reads TGTGCCAGCAGCCGACAGGGGTCCGGGAGCTATGGCTACACCTTC. This codes for CASSRQGSGSYGYTF.